Shown below are 26 T cell receptor beta chains from a single sample sequenced in a study of cytomegalovirus exposure and HLA in healthy donors. PCR amplification relied on 60 Vbeta primers (plus 13 Jbeta primers). This table comes from immunoSEQ multiplex PCR, and its TCRdb copy is limited to in-frame clones, with some not included. The sample shows over 110,000 clones, about four fifths of them seen only once. The sequenced sample was PBMCs. These receptors were taken from a male donor in good health and CMV-seronegative.

The chain has TRBV4-3 and TRBJ1-3, with TRBD1 identical over 7 bases. V shed 4 bases, J shed 2 bases, and the junction held 5 bases outside the gene matches. The CDR3 covers 15 residues. Per the germline V gene, CDR1 is LGHNA and CDR2 is YSLEER. The CDR3 coding sequence is TGCGCCAGCAGCCCTACGACAGGGACTGGAAACACCATATATTTT. This gives the protein CASSPTTGTGNTIYF.

The V gene is TRBV14, the J gene TRBJ2-5, with 7 bases identical to TRBD1. The J call may be incorrect, as the DNA end agrees better with TRBJ2-7. This CDR3 comprises 15 residues. Per germline, CDR1 SGHDN and CDR2 FVKESK. CDR3 region: CASSFRQGSSYEQYF. The CDR3 DNA follows: TGTGCCAGCAGCTTCAGACAGGGCAGCTCCTACGAGCAGTACTTC.

The chain employs TRBV19 and TRBJ2-1; 9 bases line up with TRBD2. CDR1 is LNHDA, CDR2 SQIVND, per germline (reference sequence). CDR3 length: 14 residues. The ends lost 7 bases at V and 6 bases at J; junction bases unmatched: 7. CDR3 nucleotide sequence: TGTGCCAGTATTCAGACTAGCGGTCCCAATGAGCAGTTCTTC. It specifies CASIQTSGPNEQFF.

V and J are TRBV27 and TRBJ2-7, with a possible D match to TRBD1 (6 bases). The CDR3 sequence is 12 residues long. CDR1 is MNHEY and CDR2 is SMNVEV in the germline V gene (reference sequence). V lost 6 bases to trimming and J lost 4 bases, with 10 bases between them. The DNA of the CDR3 is TGTGCCAGCAGCTTCCAGGGGTACGAGCAGTACTTC. Translated: CASSFQGYEQYF.

The chain has TRBV27 and TRBJ1-2; 9 nucleotides agree with TRBD1. CDR1 is MNHEY and CDR2 is SMNVEV in the germline V gene (reference sequence). The CDR3 extends over 17 amino acids. Trimming cost V 2 bases and J 2 bases; bases outside gene matches: 9. The CDR3 DNA is TGTGCCAGCAGTTTAGGGCCCGGGACAGGGAGCAACTATGGCTACACCTTC. Its protein is CASSLGPGTGSNYGYTF.

The CDR3 protein is CASSKAEGWDNSRDYEQYF. CDR3 nucleotides: TGTGCCAGCAGCAAAGCGGAGGGATGGGATAACTCGAGGGACTACGAGCAGTACTTC. The chain uses TRBV21-1 and TRBJ2-7; the table calls TRBD2, which could not be checked here. TRBV21-1 is given as a pseudogene. The length of the CDR3 is 19 residues.

V is TRBV30 and J is TRBJ1-5; the D is unclear. Trimming left V 3 bases short and J 6 bases short, with 12 bases between. CDR1 GTSNPN and CDR2 SVGIG come from the germline V gene (reference sequence). The CDR3 runs 13 residues. The CDR3 spells CAWSRDSGQPQHF. Here the CDR3 DNA reads TGTGCCTGGAGCCGGGATTCAGGTCAGCCCCAGCATTTT.

The V and J genes are TRBV7-6 and TRBJ2-7; no clear D. Germline V gene lookup returns CDR1 SGHVS and CDR2 FNYEAQ. There are 13 residues in the CDR3. V lost 5 bases and J 2 bases, leaving 10 bases between the germline ends. The CDR3 sequence is CASSPPGTYEQYF. The CDR3 DNA reads TGTGCCAGCAGCCCCCCAGGTACCTACGAGCAGTACTTC.

This sequence joins TRBV27 and TRBJ2-7; a possible D gene is TRBD2 (6 bases). Germline CDR1 MNHEY, CDR2 SMNVEV (reference sequence). Trimming shortened V by 2 bases and J by 5 bases, and 13 bases separated the two germline ends. CDR3 length equals 14 residues. The CDR3 loop is CASSLKGGGNEQYF. Written as DNA, the CDR3 is TGTGCCAGCAGTTTAAAGGGAGGCGGGAACGAGCAGTACTTC.

This clone was picked up one time. The chain joins TRBV7-3 to TRBJ2-7, with TRBD1 identical over 8 bases. The trim removed 9 bases at V and 3 bases at J, leaving 10 bases unmatched. CDR3 length: 14 amino acids. Germline V gene lookup returns CDR1 SGHTA and CDR2 FQGTGA. CDR3 coding DNA: TGTGCCAGGGATCGTCGGACAGGGATCTACGAGCAGTACTTC. It yields the protein CARDRRTGIYEQYF.

The V gene is TRBV5-3, the J gene TRBJ2-5; 13 nucleotides match TRBD2. Being an ORF, TRBV5-3 has a function that is uncertain. V lost 3 bases, J lost 5 bases, and 13 bases stayed unmatched. CDR3 size: 18 residues. CDR3 sequence: CARSSYGTSGTSLETQYF. CDR3 nucleotide sequence: TGTGCCAGAAGCTCTTACGGGACTAGCGGGACGAGTTTGGAGACCCAGTACTTC.

The rearrangement joins TRBV7-2 to TRBJ1-2; 9 bases line up with TRBD1. Per germline, CDR1 SGHTA and CDR2 FQGNSA. CDR3 size: 16 residues. V lost 1 base and J lost 8; bases outside the gene matches: 11. The CDR3 nucleotides are TGTGCCAGCAGCTTAGGAGGGGGGACAGGGCTAGGGGGCTACACCTTC. Protein: CASSLGGGTGLGGYTF.

The rearrangement links TRBV10-2 to TRBJ2-2, with 10 bases lining up with TRBD2. V gave up 6 bases and J gave up 3 bases; unmatched junction bases: 4. There are 15 residues in the CDR3. The V gene's germline CDR1 is WSHSY and CDR2 SAAADI. The CDR3 DNA is TGCGCCAGCAGCCTAGCGGGAGCGTACACCGGGGAGCTGTTTTTT. Its translation is CASSLAGAYTGELFF.

The rearrangement joins TRBV2 to TRBJ2-2; D possibly corresponds to TRBD1 (5 bases). CDR1 and CDR2 (germline): SNHLY, FYNNEI. The CDR3 extends over 16 amino acids. The V end was cut by 2 bases, the J end by 0 bases, with 10 bases between. The CDR3, as DNA: TGTGCCAGCAGTGAATACAGGACCGCGAACACCGGGGAGCTGTTTTTT. Its protein is CASSEYRTANTGELFF.

The genes are TRBV27 and TRBJ2-7, with 7 bases fitting TRBD1. The length of the CDR3 is 13 residues. V was pared by 7 bases and J by 2 bases, with 5 bases of the junction left unmatched. Germline V CDR1 and CDR2: MNHEY, SMNVEV (reference sequence). CDR3 in amino acids: CASMGDSTYEQYF. The DNA for the CDR3 is TGTGCCAGCATGGGGGACAGTACCTACGAGCAGTACTTC.

V and J are TRBV11-1 and TRBJ2-1; 7 bases are shared with TRBD2. This CDR3 has 15 amino acids. Germline trimming cut 6 bases from V and 1 base from J; bases unmatched to any gene: 6. Germline lookup yields CDR1 SGHAT and CDR2 FQDESV (reference sequence). The CDR3 sequence: CASRAGGRSYNEQFF. Here the CDR3 DNA reads TGTGCCAGCAGGGCTGGCGGGAGATCCTACAATGAGCAGTTCTTC.

The chain couples TRBV5-1 to TRBJ2-5, with 7 bases identical to TRBD2. The CDR3 runs to 16 residues. Germline CDR1 reads SGHRS; CDR2 reads YFSETQ. The V segment lost 1 base and the J segment 1 base; nucleotides outside the gene matches: 7. In DNA form, the CDR3 reads TGCGCCAGCAGCTTGTCCTCGGCTAGCGGCCAAGAGACCCAGTACTTC. It codes for CASSLSSASGQETQYF.

The chain links TRBV11-3 to TRBJ1-5, with D perhaps TRBD1 (5 bases). Trimming removed 2 bases at V and 0 bases at J, with 20 bases between. The V gene's germline CDR1 is SGHNT and CDR2 YENEEA. This CDR3 has 19 amino acids. CDR3 region: CASSLNSGGATYSNQPQHF. The CDR3 nucleotides are TGTGCCAGCAGCTTAAATAGCGGGGGAGCCACTTATAGCAATCAGCCCCAGCATTTT.

This sequence joins TRBV7-7 and TRBJ2-7; 7 positions match TRBD1. There are 12 residues in the CDR3. V dropped 5 bases and J dropped 6; count of bases not matched to a gene: 4. Germline V gives CDR1 SSHAT, CDR2 FNYEAQ (reference sequence). CDR3 DNA: TGTGCCAGCAGCAAACCAGGGGGCGAGCAGTACTTC. Translated: CASSKPGGEQYF.

The chain joins TRBV29-1 to TRBJ2-1; 10 nucleotides align to TRBD2. Germline CDR1 reads SQVTM; CDR2 reads ANQGSEA. The CDR3 sequence is 13 residues long. Germline trimming cut 3 bases from V and 4 bases from J; bases unmatched to any gene: 0. CDR3 sequence reads: CSVEGLAYNEQFF. DNA for the CDR3: TGCAGCGTTGAGGGACTAGCGTACAATGAGCAGTTCTTC.

This chain uses TRBV5-8 with TRBJ2-3; TRBD2 agrees at 12 bases. J was trimmed by 0 bases and V by 4 bases; bases with no gene match: 12. The length of the CDR3 is 19 residues. CDR1 is SGHTS and CDR2 is YDEGEE in the germline V gene. In DNA form, the CDR3 reads TGTGCCAGCAGCGGAGGACCTAGCGGGAGGGGGTCTAGCACAGATACGCAGTATTTT. The encoded protein is CASSGGPSGRGSSTDTQYF.

The gene calls are TRBV5-4 and TRBJ2-7, with 8 bases that match TRBD1. The CDR3 contains 15 residues. Germline CDR1 and CDR2: SGHNT and YYREEE (reference sequence). V lost 4 bases to trimming and J lost 0 bases; unmatched junction nucleotides: 6. CDR3 bases: TGTGCCAGCAGCGCTGACAGGGGAGGCTCCTACGAGCAGTACTTC. Translating gives CASSADRGGSYEQYF. Together with reference TRBV5-4 and TRBJ2-7, the CDR3 gives the full variable domain: ETGVTQSPTHLIKTRGQQVTLRCSSQSGHNTVSWYQQALGQGPQFIFQYYREEENGRGNFPPRFSGLQFPNYSSELNVNALELDDSALYLCASSADRGGSYEQYFGPGTRLTVT.

V and J are TRBV25-1 and TRBJ2-5; 7 positions agree with TRBD1. The CDR3 covers 13 residues. Germline V gene lookup returns CDR1 MGHDK and CDR2 SYGVNS. V lost 6 bases, J lost 6 bases, and 7 bases stayed unmatched. CDR3 DNA sequence: TGTGCCAGCAGCCGGGACAGTACGCAGACCCAGTACTTC. Its translation: CASSRDSTQTQYF.

J is TRBJ1-3 and V is TRBV19; D remains ambiguous. The CDR3 runs 14 residues. CDR1 and CDR2 (germline): LNHDA, SQIVND (reference sequence). Trimming removed 3 bases from V and 0 bases from J, with 6 bases in between. The CDR3 DNA follows: TGTGCCAGTAGTATGTCAGTCTCTGGAAACACCATATATTTT. This codes for CASSMSVSGNTIYF.

This clone was recorded once. The chain joins TRBV7-8 to TRBJ2-7, with TRBD1 matching 9 bases. CDR3 length equals 12 residues. V lost 5 bases and J lost 6; bases outside the gene matches: 2. The germline gives CDR1 SGHVS, CDR2 FQNEAQ. CDR3 residues: CASSMGQGEQYF. CDR3 DNA: TGTGCCAGCAGCATGGGACAGGGCGAGCAGTACTTC. Full variable domain (outside the CDR3, taken from reference TRBV7-8 and TRBJ2-7): GAGVSQSPRYKVAKRGQDVALRCDPISGHVSLFWYQQALGQGPEFLTYFQNEAQLDKSGLPSDRFFAERPEGSVSTLKIQRTQQEDSAVYLCASSMGQGEQYFGPGTRLTVT.

This sequence joins TRBV28 and TRBJ2-5; 7 bases map to TRBD1. This CDR3 has 14 residues. V shed 5 bases, J shed 9 bases, and the junction held 12 bases outside the gene matches. The germline gives CDR1 MDHEN, CDR2 SYDVKM. The CDR3: CASSNRGLRPAQYF. The CDR3 DNA follows: TGTGCCAGCAGTAACAGGGGCCTACGCCCGGCCCAGTACTTC.